This entry features one T cell receptor (beta chain) sequence. Despite likely unrecorded immune exposures, the donors were nominally healthy at the time of sampling. The data are from a study of cytomegalovirus exposure and HLA in healthy donors. CDR1 is MNHNY and CDR2 is SVGAGI in the germline V gene (reference sequence). With V trimmed by 6 bases and J by 3 bases, 0 bases remained unmatched. CDR3 size: 13 residues. 13 Jbeta primers and 60 Vbeta primers were used for the PCR. Assay: immunoSEQ multiplex PCR; the TCRdb copy retains only in-frame clones and omits some. In total, the table holds some 51,000 clones.

The clonotype comes from a man between 35 and 55 years old in good health and CMV-seropositive. Sequencing input: PBMCs. This chain joins TRBV6-6 and TRBJ2-2, with TRBD1 identical over 8 bases. The CDR3 sequence: CASRTGDTGELFF. Written as DNA, the CDR3 is TGTGCCAGCAGGACAGGGGACACCGGGGAGCTGTTTTTT.